This T cell receptor (beta chain) was retrieved from a study of T cells of healthy individuals. The germline CDR1 and CDR2 sequences are SQVTM and ANQGSEA. The CDR3 is made up of 16 amino acids. V was shortened by 4 bases and J by 2 bases, with 18 bases between the two germline ends. This clonotype was recorded many times. MiXCR, run by TCRdb on the 5' RACE reads, gives a single entry per CDR3 protein. The data contain 40,000 to 60,000 distinct CDR3 sequences, roughly 14% of them singletons. The J gene is TRBJ2-1, the V gene TRBV29-1; D gene ambiguous. This clonotype was obtained from a human donor in good health. The CDR3 DNA reads TGCAGCGTTGTTAAAATTCGGCGGTTACCCTACAATGAGCAGTTCTTC. Protein: CSVVKIRRLPYNEQFF.